What follows is one TCR beta chain and its context. Its recognized antigen is unknown. Base qualities are not at hand, and no much larger clone is one base apart. As encoded in the germline V gene, CDR1 is KGHSH while CDR2 is LQKENI. The CDR3, cysteine through phenylalanine, is 16 amino acids long. The DNA shown is the 48-base CDR3, in frame from base 1. Relative to germline, V is 3 bases shorter and J is 1 base shorter, with 16 bases between their ends. TCRbeta CDR3 regions were amplified from genomic DNA by means of the immunoSEQ Assay, a bias-controlled multiplex PCR. The study's processing was this. Within the assay, amplification of reference gene primers was used to estimate how many nucleated cells each sample contained. To quantify the absolute abundance of each unique TCRbeta CDR3 rearrangement, sequence reads were collapsed and filtered. Productive Simpson clonality was computed per sample as the square root of Simpson's diversity index over productive rearrangements. Here the immuneACCESS table is served through TCRdb, limited to in-frame sequences with V and J called. Missing clones are a known gap in these copies; in checked studies unresolved V genes cover under half, and the rest lacks a known reason. Clone size and the V and J calls come from that table; the DNA yielded D and trimming. The sample table lists 200,000 to 300,000 clones, 86% of them with a count of one. The leading ten clones occupy approximately 2% of the sample.

Each collaborating institution followed its own protocols to collect whole blood in K2EDTA tubes. For TCRbeta analysis, collaborators shipped samples in one of three forms: frozen whole blood, isolated PBMCs, or DNA extracted from either of those sample types. This entry comes from a study of blood T cell repertoires in COVID-19 (dated by TCRdb to the early 2020s). Concerning the study at large: Samples covering the acute and convalescent phases of COVID-19 were provided by collaborators in the United States, Italy and Spain. The prospective study material was composed of cDNA or gDNA derived from T cells, B-cell-depleted T cells, or PBMCs. Deeply sampled blood TCRbeta repertoires from subjects exposed to, actively infected with, or recovered from COVID-19 were included in the dataset. The repertoires were released in a freely available public database intended as a resource for research on the immune response to SARS-CoV-2. Samples were obtained from the ongoing ImmuneRACE study (first 160 participants) and from about 1,300 subjects provided by 6 global collaborators. The sample metadata nearly always contained a de-identified subject ID, COVID-19 status, age in years and sex. HLA class I and class II types, where available, came from metadata supplied by the sample provider rather than from assay-based typing. Overall study results and their limits: Clinical and demographic metadata were provided uncurated, with the amount varying by source and participant.

This TCR was recovered from a man aged 25 to 40 with active or convalescent COVID-19. This chain is built from TRBV18 and TRBJ2-7; no D segment can be confidently identified. The sequenced sample consisted of peripheral blood. In nucleotides, the sequence is TGTGCCAGCTCACCCAGTTTTCAGAAAATATCCTACGAGCAGTACTTC. It translates to CASSPSFQKISYEQYF. The CDR3 plus the reference TRBV18 and TRBJ2-7 genes for the other parts give the full variable domain: NAGVMQNPRHLVRRRGQEARLRCSPMKGHSHVYWYRQLPEEGLKFMVYLQKENIIDESGMPKERFSAEFPKEGPSILRIQQVVRGDSAAYFCASSPSFQKISYEQYFGPGTRLTVT.